This record concerns one TCR beta chain sequence. This entry is derived from a study of cytomegalovirus exposure and HLA in healthy donors. The CDR3 totals 19 residues. CDR1 is MDHEN, CDR2 SYDVKM, per germline. V was pared by 2 bases and J by 7 bases, with 19 bases of the junction left unmatched. The PCR ran on 60 Vbeta and 13 Jbeta primers. TCRdb's copy holds only in-frame clones and misses some; the assay was immunoSEQ multiplex PCR. This sample has about 160,000 clones, with about four fifths found just once. V gene TRBV28 combines with J gene TRBJ2-7; 11 bases agree with TRBD2. The specimen was PBMCs. The TCR sequence derives from a girl between 5 and 17 years old in good health and CMV-seropositive. In DNA form, the CDR3 reads TGTGCCAGCAGTTTACAACTGGGGCTAGCGGGGGGATCGCCCCGGGAGCAGTACTTC. Residues: CASSLQLGLAGGSPREQYF.